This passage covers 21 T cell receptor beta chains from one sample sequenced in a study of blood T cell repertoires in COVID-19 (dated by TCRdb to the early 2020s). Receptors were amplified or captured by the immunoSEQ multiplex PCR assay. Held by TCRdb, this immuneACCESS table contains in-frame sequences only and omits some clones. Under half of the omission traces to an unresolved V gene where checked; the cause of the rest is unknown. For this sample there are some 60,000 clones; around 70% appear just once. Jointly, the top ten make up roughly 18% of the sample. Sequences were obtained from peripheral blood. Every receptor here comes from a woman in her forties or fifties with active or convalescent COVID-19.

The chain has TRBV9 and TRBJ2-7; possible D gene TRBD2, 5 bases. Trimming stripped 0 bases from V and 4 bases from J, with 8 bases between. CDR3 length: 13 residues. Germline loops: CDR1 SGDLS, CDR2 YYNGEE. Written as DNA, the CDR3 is TGTGCCAGCAGCGTAGGCCCGGGATACGAGCAGTACTTC. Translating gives CASSVGPGYEQYF.

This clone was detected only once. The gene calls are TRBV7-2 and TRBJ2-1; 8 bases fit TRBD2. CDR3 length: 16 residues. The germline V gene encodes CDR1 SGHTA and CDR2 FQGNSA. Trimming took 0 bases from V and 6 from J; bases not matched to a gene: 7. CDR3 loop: CASSLAGLAPLNEQFF. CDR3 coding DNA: TGTGCCAGCAGCTTAGCCGGACTAGCCCCCCTCAATGAGCAGTTCTTC. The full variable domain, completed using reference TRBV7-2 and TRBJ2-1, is GAGVSQSPSNKVTEKGKDVELRCDPISGHTALYWYRQSLGQGLEFLIYFQGNSAPDKSGLPSDRFSAERTGGSVSTLTIQRTQQEDSAVYLCASSLAGLAPLNEQFFGPGTRLTVL.

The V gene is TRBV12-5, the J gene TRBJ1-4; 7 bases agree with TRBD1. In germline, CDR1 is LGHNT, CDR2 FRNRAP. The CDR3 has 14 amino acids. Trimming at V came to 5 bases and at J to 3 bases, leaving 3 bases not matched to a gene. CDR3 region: CASGTGQPNEKLFF. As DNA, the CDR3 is TGTGCTAGTGGTACGGGACAGCCTAATGAAAAACTGTTTTTT.

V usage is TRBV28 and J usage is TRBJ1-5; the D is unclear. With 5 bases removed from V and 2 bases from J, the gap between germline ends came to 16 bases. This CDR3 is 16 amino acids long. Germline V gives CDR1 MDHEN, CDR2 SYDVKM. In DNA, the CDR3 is TGTGCCAGCAGTGCGCACAGAAACTTCGGCAATCAGCCCCAGCATTTT. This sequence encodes CASSAHRNFGNQPQHF.

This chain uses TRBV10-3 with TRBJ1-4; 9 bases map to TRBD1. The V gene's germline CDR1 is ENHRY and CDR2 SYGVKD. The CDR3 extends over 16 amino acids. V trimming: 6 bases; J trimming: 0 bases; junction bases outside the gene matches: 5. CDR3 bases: TGTGCCATCAGCCGGACAGGGGAACCAACTAATGAAAAACTGTTTTTT. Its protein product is CAISRTGEPTNEKLFF.

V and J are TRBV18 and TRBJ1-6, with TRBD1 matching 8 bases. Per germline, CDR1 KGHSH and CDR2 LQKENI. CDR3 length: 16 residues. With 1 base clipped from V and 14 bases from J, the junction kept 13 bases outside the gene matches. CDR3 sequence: CASSPRDRPNWGALHF. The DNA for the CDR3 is TGTGCCAGCTCACCACGGGACAGGCCGAATTGGGGGGCCCTCCACTTT.

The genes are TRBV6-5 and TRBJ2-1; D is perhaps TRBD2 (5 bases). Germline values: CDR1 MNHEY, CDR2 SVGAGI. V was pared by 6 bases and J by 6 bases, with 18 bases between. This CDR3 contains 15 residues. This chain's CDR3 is CASSLGLAGLNEQFF. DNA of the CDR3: TGTGCCAGCAGCCTCGGACTTGCAGGTCTCAATGAGCAGTTCTTC.

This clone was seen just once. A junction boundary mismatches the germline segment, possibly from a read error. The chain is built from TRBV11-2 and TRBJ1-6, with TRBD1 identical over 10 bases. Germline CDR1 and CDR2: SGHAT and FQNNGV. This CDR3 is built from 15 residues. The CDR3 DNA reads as TGTGCCAGCAGCTTTATAGGACAGGGGGATTCACCCTTCCACTTT. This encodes CASSFIGQGDSPFHF.

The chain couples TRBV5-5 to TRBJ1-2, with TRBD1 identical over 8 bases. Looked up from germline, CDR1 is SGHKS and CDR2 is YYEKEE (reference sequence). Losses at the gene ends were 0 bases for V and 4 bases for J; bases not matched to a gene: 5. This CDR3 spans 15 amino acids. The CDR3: CASSLAGQEAYGYTF. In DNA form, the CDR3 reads TGTGCCAGCAGCTTGGCGGGACAGGAGGCCTATGGCTACACCTTC.

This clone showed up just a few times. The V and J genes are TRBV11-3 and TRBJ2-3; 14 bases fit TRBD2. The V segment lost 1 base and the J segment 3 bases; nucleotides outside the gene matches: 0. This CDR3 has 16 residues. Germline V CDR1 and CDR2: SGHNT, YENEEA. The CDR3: CASSLGTSGRTDTQYF. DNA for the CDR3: TGTGCCAGCAGCTTAGGGACTAGCGGGAGGACAGATACGCAGTATTTT.

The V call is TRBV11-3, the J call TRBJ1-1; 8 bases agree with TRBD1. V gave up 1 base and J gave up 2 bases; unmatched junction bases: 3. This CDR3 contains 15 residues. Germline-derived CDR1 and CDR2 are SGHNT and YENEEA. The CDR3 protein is CASSLGDRGNTEAFF. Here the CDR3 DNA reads TGTGCCAGCAGCTTAGGTGACAGGGGAAACACTGAAGCTTTCTTT.

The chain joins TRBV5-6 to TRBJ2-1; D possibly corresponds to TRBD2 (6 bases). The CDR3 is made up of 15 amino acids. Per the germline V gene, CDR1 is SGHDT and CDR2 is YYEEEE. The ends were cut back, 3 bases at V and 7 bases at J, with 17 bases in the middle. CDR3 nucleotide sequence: TGTGCCAGCAGCTGGGGACTGCCGGTAGGTAATGAGCAGTTCTTC. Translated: CASSWGLPVGNEQFF.

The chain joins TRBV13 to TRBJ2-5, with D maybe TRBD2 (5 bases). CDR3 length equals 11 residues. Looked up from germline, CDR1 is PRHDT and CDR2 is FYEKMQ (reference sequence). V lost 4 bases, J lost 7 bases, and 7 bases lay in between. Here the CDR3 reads CASSYAGTQYF. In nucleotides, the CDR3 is TGTGCCAGCAGCTACGCGGGGACCCAGTACTTC.

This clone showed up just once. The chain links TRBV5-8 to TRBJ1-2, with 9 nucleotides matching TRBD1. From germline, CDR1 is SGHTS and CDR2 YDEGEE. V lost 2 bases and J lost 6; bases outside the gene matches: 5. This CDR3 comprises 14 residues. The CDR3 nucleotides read TGTGCCAGCAGCTTCCACGGGACAGGGAATGGCTACACCTTC. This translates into CASSFHGTGNGYTF.

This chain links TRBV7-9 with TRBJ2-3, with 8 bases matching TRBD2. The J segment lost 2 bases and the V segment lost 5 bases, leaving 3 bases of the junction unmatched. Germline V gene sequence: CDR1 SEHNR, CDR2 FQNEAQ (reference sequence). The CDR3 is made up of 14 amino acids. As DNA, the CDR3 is TGTGCCAGCAGCGCGCGGGGGGCCACAGATACGCAGTATTTT. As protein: CASSARGATDTQYF.

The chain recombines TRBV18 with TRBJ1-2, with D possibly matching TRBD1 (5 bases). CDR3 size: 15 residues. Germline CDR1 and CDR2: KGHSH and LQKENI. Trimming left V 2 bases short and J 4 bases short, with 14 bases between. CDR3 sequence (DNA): TGTGCCAGCTCACCATCAAGGGCGGGGGGCTATGGCTACACCTTC. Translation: CASSPSRAGGYGYTF.

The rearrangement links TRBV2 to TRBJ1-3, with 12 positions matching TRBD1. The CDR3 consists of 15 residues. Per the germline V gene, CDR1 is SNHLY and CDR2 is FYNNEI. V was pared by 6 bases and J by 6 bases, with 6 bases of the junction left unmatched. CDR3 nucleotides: TGTGCCAGCAGGCCCGGGACAGGGGGCGAAAACACCATATATTTT. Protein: CASRPGTGGENTIYF. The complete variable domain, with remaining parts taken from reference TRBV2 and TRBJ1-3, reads EPEVTQTPSHQVTQMGQEVILRCVPISNHLYFYWYRQILGQKVEFLVSFYNNEISEKSEIFDDQFSVERPDGSNFTLKIRSTKLEDSAMYFCASRPGTGGENTIYFGEGSWLTVV.

CDR3 in amino acids: CASSLGASPEAFF. CDR3 nucleotides: TGTGCCAGCAGCTTGGGGGCTTCCCCCGAAGCTTTCTTT. The V and J genes are TRBV5-5 and TRBJ1-1; D not certain. The V and J ends lost 0 bases and 8 bases respectively, with 11 bases between them. Germline lookup yields CDR1 SGHKS and CDR2 YYEKEE (reference sequence). The CDR3 is made up of 13 amino acids.

The CDR3 loop reads CASSYPSLGGANVLTF. CDR3 nucleotide sequence: TGTGCCAGCAGTTACCCTTCACTGGGCGGGGCCAACGTCCTGACTTTC. The J gene is TRBJ2-6, the V gene TRBV6-2 or TRBV6-3; D gene unclear. Germline-derived CDR1 and CDR2 are MNHEY and SVGEGT. Trimming stripped 2 bases from V and 4 bases from J, with 12 bases between. There are 16 residues in the CDR3.

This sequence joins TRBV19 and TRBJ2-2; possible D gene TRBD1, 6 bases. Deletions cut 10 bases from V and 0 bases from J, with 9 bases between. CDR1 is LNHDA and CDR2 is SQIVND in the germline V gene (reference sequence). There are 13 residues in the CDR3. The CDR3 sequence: CATRTANTGELFF. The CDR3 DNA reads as TGTGCCACCCGGACAGCGAACACCGGGGAGCTGTTTTTT. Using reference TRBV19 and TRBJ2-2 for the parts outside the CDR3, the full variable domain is DGGITQSPKYLFRKEGQNVTLSCEQNLNHDAMYWYRQDPGQGLRLIYYSQIVNDFQKGDIAEGYSVSREKKESFPLTVTSAQKNPTAFYLCATRTANTGELFFGEGSRLTVL.

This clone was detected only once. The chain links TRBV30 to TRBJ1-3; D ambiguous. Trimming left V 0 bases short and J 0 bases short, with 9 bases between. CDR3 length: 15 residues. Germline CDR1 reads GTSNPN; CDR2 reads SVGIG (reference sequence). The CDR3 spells CAWSVRQVSGNTIYF. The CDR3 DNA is TGTGCCTGGAGTGTCCGGCAGGTCTCTGGAAACACCATATATTTT.